The entry below gives a single T cell receptor beta chain sequence along with its context. Other nucleotide sequences from this sample produce the same CDR3. This sample was taken from a study of blood T cell repertoires in COVID-19. Study summary: Italy, Spain and the United States were the sources of the convalescent and acute COVID-19 samples. The cDNA or gDNA used as material had been derived from T cells, B-cell-depleted T cells, or PBMCs.

Original handling: Estimation of nucleated cell counts relied on the amplification of reference gene primers. Only in-frame clones appear in the TCRdb table, and some are missing; sequencing was by immunoSEQ multiplex PCR. The DNA gave D and trimming, while V, J and clone size come from that table. The data show around 100,000 clones, about 81% seen once. The sequencing input was peripheral blood. The sequence came from a woman aged 60-75 years with acute or convalescent COVID-19.

The CDR3 nucleotides are TGTGCCAGCAGTGAGGGCCGGCGTAATTCACCCCTCCACTTT. Translation gives CASSEGRRNSPLHF. J is TRBJ1-6 and V is TRBV2; no definite D call. CDR1 and CDR2 (germline): SNHLY, FYNNEI. The CDR3 consists of 14 residues. V was trimmed by 3 bases and J by 6 bases, leaving 9 bases between them.